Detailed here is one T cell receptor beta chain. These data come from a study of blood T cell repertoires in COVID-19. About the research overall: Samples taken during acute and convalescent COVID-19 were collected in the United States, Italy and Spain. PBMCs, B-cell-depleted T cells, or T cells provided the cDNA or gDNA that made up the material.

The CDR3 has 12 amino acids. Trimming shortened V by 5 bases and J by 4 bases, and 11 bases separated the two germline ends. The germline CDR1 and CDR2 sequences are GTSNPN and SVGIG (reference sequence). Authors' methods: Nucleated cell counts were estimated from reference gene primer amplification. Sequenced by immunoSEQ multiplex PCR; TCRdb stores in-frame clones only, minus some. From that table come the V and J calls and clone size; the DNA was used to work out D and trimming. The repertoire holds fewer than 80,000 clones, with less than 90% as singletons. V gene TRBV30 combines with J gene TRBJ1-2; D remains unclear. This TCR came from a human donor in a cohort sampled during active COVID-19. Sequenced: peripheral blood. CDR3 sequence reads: CAWSGSGYGYTF. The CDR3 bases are TGTGCCTGGTCCGGCTCGGGCTATGGCTACACCTTC.